The entry below gives a single T cell receptor (beta chain) sequence along with its context. Its antigen remains unidentified. TCR beta libraries were prepared from cDNA with unique molecular identifiers. The yield from roughly 1 to 10 million T cells was around 500,000 cDNA molecules in total. Via MiXCR, TCRdb re-called the PCR reads, giving one row per CDR3 protein. This sample carries roughly 670,000 distinct CDR3 sequences, approximately 60% of them seen once, and the ten largest clones take around 11%. The data belong to a study of post-analysis software for immune sequencing data. Study results and caveats: About five TRBV segments occurring more often in patients than controls included TRBV5-6, TRBV5-1 and TRBV20-1. When compared against controls, multiple sclerosis patients showed significantly lower normalized Chao1 diversity.

This CDR3 is built from 17 residues. The V and J ends lost 1 base and 2 bases respectively, with 17 bases between them. Germline CDR1 and CDR2: SEHNR and FQNEAQ (reference sequence). This sequence joins TRBV7-9 and TRBJ2-5; tentatively, D is TRBD1 (6 bases). What was sequenced was blood. The source of this sequence is a girl aged 2-15 years with multiple sclerosis. The CDR3 sequence is CASSLDPLDSAQETQYF. Here the CDR3 DNA reads TGTGCCAGCAGCTTAGACCCTCTGGACAGCGCTCAAGAGACCCAGTACTTC.